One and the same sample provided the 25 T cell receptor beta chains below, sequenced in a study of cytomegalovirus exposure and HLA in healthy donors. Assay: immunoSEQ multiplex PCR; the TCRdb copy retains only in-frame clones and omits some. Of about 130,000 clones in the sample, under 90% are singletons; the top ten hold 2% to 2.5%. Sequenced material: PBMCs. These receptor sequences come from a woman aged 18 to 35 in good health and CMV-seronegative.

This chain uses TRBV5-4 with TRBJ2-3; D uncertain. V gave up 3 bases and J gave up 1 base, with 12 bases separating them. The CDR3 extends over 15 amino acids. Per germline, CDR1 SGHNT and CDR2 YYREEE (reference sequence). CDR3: CASSSGSWGTDTQYF. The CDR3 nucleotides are TGTGCCAGCAGCTCCGGGTCCTGGGGCACAGATACGCAGTATTTT.

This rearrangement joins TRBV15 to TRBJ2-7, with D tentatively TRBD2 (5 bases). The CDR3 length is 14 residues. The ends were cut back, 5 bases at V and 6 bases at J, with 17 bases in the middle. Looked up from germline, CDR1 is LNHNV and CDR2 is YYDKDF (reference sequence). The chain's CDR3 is CATSARILAGEQYF. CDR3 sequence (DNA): TGTGCCACCAGCGCCCGCATCCTGGCGGGCGAGCAGTACTTC.

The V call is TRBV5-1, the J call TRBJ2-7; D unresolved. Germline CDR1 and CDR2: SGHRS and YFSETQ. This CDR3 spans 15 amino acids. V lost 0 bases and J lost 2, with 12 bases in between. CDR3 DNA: TGCGCCAGCAGCTTGGGGGCAGCTCCAACCTACGAGCAGTACTTC. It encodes CASSLGAAPTYEQYF.

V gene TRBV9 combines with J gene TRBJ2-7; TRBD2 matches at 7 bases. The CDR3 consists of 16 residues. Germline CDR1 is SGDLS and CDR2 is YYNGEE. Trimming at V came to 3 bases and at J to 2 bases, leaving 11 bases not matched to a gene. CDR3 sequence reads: CASSALPASGAYEQYF. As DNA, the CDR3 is TGTGCCAGCAGCGCCCTTCCCGCTAGCGGTGCCTACGAGCAGTACTTC.

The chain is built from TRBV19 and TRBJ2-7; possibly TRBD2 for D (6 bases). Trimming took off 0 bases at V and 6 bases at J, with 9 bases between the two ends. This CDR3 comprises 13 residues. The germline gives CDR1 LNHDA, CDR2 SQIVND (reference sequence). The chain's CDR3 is CASSIDRGFEQYF. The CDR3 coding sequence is TGTGCCAGTAGTATAGATCGGGGGTTCGAGCAGTACTTC.

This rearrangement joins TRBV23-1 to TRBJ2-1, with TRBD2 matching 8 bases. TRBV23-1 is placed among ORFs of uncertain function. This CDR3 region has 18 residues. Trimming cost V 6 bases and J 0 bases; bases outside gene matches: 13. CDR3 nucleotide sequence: TGCGCCAGCAGCCTACGGGGGGGTTGGGGAAGCTCCTACAATGAGCAGTTCTTC. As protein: CASSLRGGWGSSYNEQFF.

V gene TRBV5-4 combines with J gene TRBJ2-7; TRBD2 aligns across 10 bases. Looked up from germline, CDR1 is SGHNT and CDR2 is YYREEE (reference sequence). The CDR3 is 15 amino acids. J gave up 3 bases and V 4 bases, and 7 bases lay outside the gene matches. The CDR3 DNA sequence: TGTGCCAGCAGCCCGGGCAGCGGGGGGGACTACGAGCAGTACTTC. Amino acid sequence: CASSPGSGGDYEQYF.

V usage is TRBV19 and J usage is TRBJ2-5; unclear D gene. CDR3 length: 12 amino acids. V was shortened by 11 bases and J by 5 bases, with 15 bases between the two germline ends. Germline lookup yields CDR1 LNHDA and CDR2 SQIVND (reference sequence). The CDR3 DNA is TGTGCCCGCCGACATCCCGTGGAGACCCAGTACTTC. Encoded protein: CARRHPVETQYF.

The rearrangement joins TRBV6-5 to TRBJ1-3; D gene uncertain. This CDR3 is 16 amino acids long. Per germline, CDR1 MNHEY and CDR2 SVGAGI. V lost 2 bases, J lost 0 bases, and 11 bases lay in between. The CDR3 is CASSYVSPVSGNTIYF. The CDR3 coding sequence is TGTGCCAGCAGTTACGTCAGTCCCGTCTCTGGAAACACCATATATTTT.

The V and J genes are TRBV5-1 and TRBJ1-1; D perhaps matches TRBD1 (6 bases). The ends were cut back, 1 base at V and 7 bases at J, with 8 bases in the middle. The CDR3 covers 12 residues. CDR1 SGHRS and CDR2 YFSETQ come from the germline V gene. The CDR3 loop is CASSLKTGEAFF. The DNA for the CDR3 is TGCGCCAGCAGCTTGAAGACAGGTGAAGCTTTCTTT.

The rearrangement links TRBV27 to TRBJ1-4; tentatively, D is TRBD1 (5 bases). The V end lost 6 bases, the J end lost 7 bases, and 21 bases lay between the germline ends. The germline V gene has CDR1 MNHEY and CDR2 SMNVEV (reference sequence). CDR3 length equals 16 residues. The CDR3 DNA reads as TGTGCCAGCAGCAACCGCGGGGGGGATGATGGTGAAAAACTGTTTTTT. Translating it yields CASSNRGGDDGEKLFF.

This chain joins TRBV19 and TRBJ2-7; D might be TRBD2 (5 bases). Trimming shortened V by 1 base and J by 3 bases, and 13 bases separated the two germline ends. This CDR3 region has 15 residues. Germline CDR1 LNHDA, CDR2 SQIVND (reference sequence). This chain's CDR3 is CASSIGPDSVYEQYF. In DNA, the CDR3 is TGTGCCAGTAGTATAGGCCCGGACTCCGTCTACGAGCAGTACTTC.

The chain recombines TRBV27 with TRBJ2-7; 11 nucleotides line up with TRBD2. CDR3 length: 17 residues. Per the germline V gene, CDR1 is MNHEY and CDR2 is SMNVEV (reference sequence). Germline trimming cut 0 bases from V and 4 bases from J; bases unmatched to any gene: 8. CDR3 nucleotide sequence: TGTGCCAGCAGTTTATCGGCAGCGACTAGCGGGAATTACGAGCAGTACTTC. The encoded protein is CASSLSAATSGNYEQYF.

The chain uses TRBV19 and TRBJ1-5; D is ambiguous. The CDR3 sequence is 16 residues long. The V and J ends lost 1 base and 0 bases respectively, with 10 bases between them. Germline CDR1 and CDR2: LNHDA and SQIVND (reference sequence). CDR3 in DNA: TGTGCCAGTAGTATAGTATTCAGACATAGCAATCAGCCCCAGCATTTT. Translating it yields CASSIVFRHSNQPQHF.

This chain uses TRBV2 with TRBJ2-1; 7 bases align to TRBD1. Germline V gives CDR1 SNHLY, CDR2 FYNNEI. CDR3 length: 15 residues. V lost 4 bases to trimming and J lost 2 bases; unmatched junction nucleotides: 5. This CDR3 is CASSVGDRAYNEQFF. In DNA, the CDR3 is TGTGCCAGCAGTGTTGGGGACAGAGCCTACAATGAGCAGTTCTTC.

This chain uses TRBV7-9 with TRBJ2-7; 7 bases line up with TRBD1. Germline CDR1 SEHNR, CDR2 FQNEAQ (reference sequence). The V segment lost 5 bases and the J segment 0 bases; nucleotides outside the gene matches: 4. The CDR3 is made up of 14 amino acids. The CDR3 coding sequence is TGTGCCAGCAGCGGCCGGGACAGCTCCTACGAGCAGTACTTC. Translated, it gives CASSGRDSSYEQYF.

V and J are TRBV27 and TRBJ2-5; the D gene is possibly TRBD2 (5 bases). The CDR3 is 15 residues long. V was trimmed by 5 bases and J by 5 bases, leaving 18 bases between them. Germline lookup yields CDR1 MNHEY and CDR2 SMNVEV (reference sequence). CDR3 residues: CASSPFSTSLETQYF. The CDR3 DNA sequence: TGTGCCAGCAGTCCCTTCTCCACTAGTTTGGAGACCCAGTACTTC.

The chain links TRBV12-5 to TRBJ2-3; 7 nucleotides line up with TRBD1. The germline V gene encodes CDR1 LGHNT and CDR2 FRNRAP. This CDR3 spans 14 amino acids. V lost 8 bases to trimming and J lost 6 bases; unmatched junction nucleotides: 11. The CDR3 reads CASIRQGPPDTQYF. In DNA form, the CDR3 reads TGTGCTAGTATCCGACAGGGCCCCCCGGATACGCAGTATTTT. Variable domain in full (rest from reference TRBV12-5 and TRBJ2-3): DARVTQTPRHKVTEMGQEVTMRCQPILGHNTVFWYRQTMMQGLELLAYFRNRAPLDDSGMPKDRFSAEMPDATLATLKIQPSEPRDSAVYFCASIRQGPPDTQYFGPGTRLTVL.

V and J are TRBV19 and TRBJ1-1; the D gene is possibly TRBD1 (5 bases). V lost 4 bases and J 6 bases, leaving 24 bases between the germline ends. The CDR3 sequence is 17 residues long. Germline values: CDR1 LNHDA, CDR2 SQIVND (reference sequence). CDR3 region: CASSNYQGVWPDSEAFF. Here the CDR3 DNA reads TGTGCCAGTAGTAACTACCAAGGGGTTTGGCCCGATTCTGAAGCTTTCTTT.

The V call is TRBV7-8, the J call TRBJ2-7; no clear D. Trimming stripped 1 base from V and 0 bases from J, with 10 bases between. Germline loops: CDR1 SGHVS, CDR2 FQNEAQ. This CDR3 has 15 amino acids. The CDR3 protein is CASSLERYPSYEQYF. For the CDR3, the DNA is TGTGCCAGCAGCTTAGAGCGCTACCCCTCCTACGAGCAGTACTTC.

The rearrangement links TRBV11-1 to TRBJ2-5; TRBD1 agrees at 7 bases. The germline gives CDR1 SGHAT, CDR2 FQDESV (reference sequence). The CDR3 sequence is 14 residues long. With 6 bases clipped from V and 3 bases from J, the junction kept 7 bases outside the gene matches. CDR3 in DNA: TGTGCCAGCAGATTGTCGGGACAGAAAGAGACCCAGTACTTC. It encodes CASRLSGQKETQYF.

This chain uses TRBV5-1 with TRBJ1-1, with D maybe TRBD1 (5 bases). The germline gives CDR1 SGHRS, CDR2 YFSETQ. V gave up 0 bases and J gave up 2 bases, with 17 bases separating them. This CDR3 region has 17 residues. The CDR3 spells CASSLDLGGVGNTEAFF. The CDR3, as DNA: TGCGCCAGCAGCTTGGATTTGGGAGGGGTTGGTAACACTGAAGCTTTCTTT.

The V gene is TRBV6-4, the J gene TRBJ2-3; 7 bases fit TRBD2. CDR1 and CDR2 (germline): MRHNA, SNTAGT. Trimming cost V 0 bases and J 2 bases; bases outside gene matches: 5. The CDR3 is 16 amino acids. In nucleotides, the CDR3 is TGTGCCAGCAGTGACTCCGGCGGGAGCTCCACAGATACGCAGTATTTT. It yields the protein CASSDSGGSSTDTQYF.

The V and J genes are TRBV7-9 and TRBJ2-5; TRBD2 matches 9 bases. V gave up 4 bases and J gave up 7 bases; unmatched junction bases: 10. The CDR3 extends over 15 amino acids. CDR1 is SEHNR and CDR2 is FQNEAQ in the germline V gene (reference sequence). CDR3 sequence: CASSSPGTSPVTQYF. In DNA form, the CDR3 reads TGTGCCAGCAGCTCCCCCGGGACTAGCCCAGTGACCCAGTACTTC.

CDR3 sequence (DNA): TGTGCCACCAGCAGAGATCTCAGGGGGGATGAGCAGTTCTTC. This translates into CATSRDLRGDEQFF. The V and J genes are TRBV15 and TRBJ2-1; TRBD1 might be the D (7 bases). In germline, CDR1 is LNHNV, CDR2 YYDKDF (reference sequence). V was pared by 0 bases and J by 8 bases, with 11 bases between. This CDR3 has 14 amino acids.